The 9 T cell receptor beta chains listed next were all sequenced from one sample in a study of cytomegalovirus exposure and HLA in healthy donors. Clones were read by immunoSEQ multiplex PCR, and TCRdb kept only the in-frame ones, dropping some. The data contain 300,000 or so clones, 88% of them seen just once; the ten biggest clones take up around 0.88%. Sequenced: PBMCs. The source of these receptors is a man aged 25 to 40 in good health and CMV-seronegative.

The rearrangement links TRBV2 to TRBJ2-1; 9 bases are shared with TRBD2. V trimming: 8 bases; J trimming: 7 bases; junction bases outside the gene matches: 9. Germline V gene lookup returns CDR1 SNHLY and CDR2 FYNNEI. CDR3 size: 14 residues. The CDR3 spells CASGFGSGGNEQFF. The CDR3 DNA follows: TGTGCCAGCGGGTTTGGGAGCGGGGGGAATGAGCAGTTCTTC.

The V and J genes are TRBV11-2 and TRBJ2-2; possibly TRBD2 for D (6 bases). The ends were cut back, 3 bases at V and 5 bases at J, with 13 bases in the middle. The germline V gene has CDR1 SGHAT and CDR2 FQNNGV. The CDR3 runs to 15 residues. In nucleotides, the CDR3 is TGTGCCAGCAGCTTGATCGGGGGTGGTACCGGGGAGCTGTTTTTT. Its protein product is CASSLIGGGTGELFF.

V usage is TRBV11-2 and J usage is TRBJ1-2, with 9 bases identical to TRBD1. Germline V gene sequence: CDR1 SGHAT, CDR2 FQNNGV. The CDR3 consists of 16 residues. V lost 4 bases and J lost 4; bases outside the gene matches: 10. CDR3 amino acids: CASSSKGQGPSYGYTF. CDR3 in DNA: TGTGCCAGCAGCTCTAAAGGACAGGGGCCATCCTATGGCTACACCTTC.

The chain employs TRBV7-8 and TRBJ2-1; D perhaps matches TRBD2 (6 bases). This CDR3 has 13 residues. V lost 1 base, J lost 7 bases, and 8 bases lay in between. The germline V gene has CDR1 SGHVS and CDR2 FQNEAQ. CDR3 sequence reads: CASSLGEVNEQFF. CDR3 DNA sequence: TGTGCCAGCAGCTTAGGGGAGGTAAATGAGCAGTTCTTC.

V gene TRBV9 combines with J gene TRBJ2-7; D is perhaps TRBD2 (6 bases). Germline assignment: CDR1 SGDLS and CDR2 YYNGEE. The CDR3 is 14 amino acids. V gave up 0 bases and J gave up 3 bases, with 10 bases separating them. CDR3 region: CASSVAPAGYEQYF. The CDR3 DNA reads TGTGCCAGCAGCGTAGCTCCAGCGGGCTACGAGCAGTACTTC.

The rearrangement uses TRBV4-3 and TRBJ2-1, with D possibly matching TRBD2 (5 bases). Germline lookup yields CDR1 LGHNA and CDR2 YSLEER. CDR3 length equals 14 residues. V dropped 0 bases and J dropped 6 bases, with 9 bases sitting between them. Written as DNA, the CDR3 is TGCGCCAGCAGCCAAGATTTGGAGGCCAATGAGCAGTTCTTC. This translates into CASSQDLEANEQFF.

The DNA of the CDR3 is TGTGCCAGCAGCTTACGGGAGGTAAACACTGAAGCTTTCTTT. Its translation is CASSLREVNTEAFF. The gene calls are TRBV7-8 and TRBJ1-1; D remains ambiguous. The CDR3 extends over 14 amino acids. In germline, CDR1 is SGHVS, CDR2 FQNEAQ. Trimming left V 2 bases short and J 2 bases short, with 9 bases between. The complete variable domain, with remaining parts taken from reference TRBV7-8 and TRBJ1-1, reads GAGVSQSPRYKVAKRGQDVALRCDPISGHVSLFWYQQALGQGPEFLTYFQNEAQLDKSGLPSDRFFAERPEGSVSTLKIQRTQQEDSAVYLCASSLREVNTEAFFGQGTRLTVV.

The V call is TRBV9, the J call TRBJ2-7; 11 bases match TRBD1. In germline, CDR1 is SGDLS, CDR2 YYNGEE. This CDR3 region has 15 residues. The V gene end was trimmed by 4 bases and the J gene end by 7 bases; junction bases not matched to a gene: 10. CDR3 bases: TGTGCCAGCAGCCCACTAGGACAGGGGGCGCGTGAGCAGTACTTC. Translated, it gives CASSPLGQGAREQYF.

The chain recombines TRBV4-1 with TRBJ2-2; 12 nucleotides agree with TRBD2. The V gene's germline CDR1 is MGHRA and CDR2 YSYEKL. This CDR3 spans 16 amino acids. The V gene end was trimmed by 4 bases and the J gene end by 5 bases; junction bases not matched to a gene: 5. CDR3: CASSPGLAGLTGELFF. CDR3 DNA: TGCGCCAGCAGCCCAGGACTAGCGGGACTGACCGGGGAGCTGTTTTTT.